These 18 T cell receptor beta chains originate from one sample sequenced in a study of blood T cells in healthy people across ages. Then a second PCR, running about 6 to 12 cycles, was carried out with a sample-barcoded 5' primer and a J-beta primer mix. Using its own MiXCR run on the 5' RACE reads, TCRdb lists one record per CDR3 protein. The data show roughly 1.5 million distinct CDR3 sequences, approximately 43% seen once. Sequenced input: blood. These receptors all come from a woman younger than 35 in good health.

The genes are TRBV20-1 and TRBJ1-4; D remains ambiguous. The ends were cut back, 2 bases at V and 0 bases at J, with 10 bases in the middle. The V gene's germline CDR1 is DFQATT and CDR2 SNEGSKA (reference sequence). The CDR3 has 15 residues. CDR3 sequence reads: CSARWQRATNEKLFF. CDR3 nucleotides: TGCAGTGCTAGATGGCAGCGTGCAACTAATGAAAAACTGTTTTTT.

CDR3: CSARELGQSQPQHF. The DNA of the CDR3 is TGCAGTGCTAGAGAGTTGGGACAAAGTCAGCCCCAGCATTTT. The rearrangement uses TRBV20-1 and TRBJ1-5; TRBD1 is a possible D gene (6 bases). Germline V gene data show CDR1 as DFQATT and CDR2 as SNEGSKA (reference sequence). There are 14 residues in the CDR3. The V gene lost 0 bases and the J gene lost 6 bases, with 12 bases spanning the gap.

The chain combines TRBV20-1 with TRBJ1-5, with D perhaps matching TRBD1 (6 bases). Germline CDR1 is DFQATT and CDR2 is SNEGSKA (reference sequence). The V gene lost 5 bases and the J gene lost 7 bases, with 18 bases spanning the gap. This CDR3 has 14 amino acids. The CDR3 loop is CSASSRDGGQPQHF. The CDR3 region has the DNA TGCAGTGCTTCGTCCCGGGACGGGGGCCAGCCCCAGCATTTT.

In its sample, this clonotype was seen a few times. The genes are TRBV6-2 or TRBV6-3 and TRBJ1-1; TRBD1 aligns across 9 bases. The CDR3 length is 16 residues. The V segment lost 6 bases and the J segment 5 bases; nucleotides outside the gene matches: 13. CDR1 MNHEY and CDR2 SVGEGT come from the germline V gene. The CDR3 reads CASRTLNGQGRTEAFF. CDR3 in DNA: TGTGCCAGCAGGACCCTAAACGGACAGGGGAGAACTGAAGCTTTCTTT.

This clonotype was counted a single time. This chain joins TRBV15 and TRBJ2-3; D not certain. V was shortened by 8 bases and J by 4 bases, with 13 bases between the two germline ends. In germline, CDR1 is LNHNV, CDR2 YYDKDF (reference sequence). CDR3 length equals 13 residues. The CDR3 reads CATVGVGSDTQYF. The CDR3 bases are TGTGCCACCGTCGGTGTAGGGTCAGATACGCAGTATTTT.

The J gene is TRBJ2-3, the V gene TRBV12-5; D call uncertain. V gave up 3 bases and J gave up 2 bases, with 6 bases separating them. The CDR3 extends over 13 amino acids. Per the germline V gene, CDR1 is LGHNT and CDR2 is FRNRAP. The CDR3 coding sequence is TGTGCTAGTGGTTTCGGCTACACAGATACGCAGTATTTT. Translating it yields CASGFGYTDTQYF.

This clonotype was counted only a few times. J is TRBJ2-5 and V is TRBV10-3; 7 positions match TRBD2. Trimming at V came to 10 bases and at J to 3 bases, leaving 2 bases not matched to a gene. CDR3 length: 11 amino acids. CDR1 is ENHRY and CDR2 is SYGVKD in the germline V gene. CDR3 DNA sequence: TGTGCCACCCTAGCGGAAGAGACCCAGTACTTC. Its protein product is CATLAEETQYF.

The rearrangement joins TRBV3-1 to TRBJ1-2, with D possibly being TRBD1 (6 bases). Germline-derived CDR1 and CDR2 are LGHDT and YNNKEL (reference sequence). V lost 1 base and J 4 bases, leaving 13 bases between the germline ends. CDR3 length: 15 amino acids. CDR3 sequence: CASSQGGQDPYGYTF. In DNA form, the CDR3 reads TGTGCCAGCAGCCAAGGGGGGCAGGATCCCTATGGCTACACCTTC.

The chain joins TRBV14 to TRBJ1-2; D possibly corresponds to TRBD1 (5 bases). Trimming took 1 base from V and 4 from J, leaving 22 bases between them. The germline CDR1 and CDR2 sequences are SGHDN and FVKESK. The CDR3 is made up of 18 amino acids. The DNA for the CDR3 is TGTGCCAGCAGCCAAGGGGGCTTCAACCGCGCGTTCCGCTATGGCTACACCTTC. This gives the protein CASSQGGFNRAFRYGYTF.

The genes are TRBV5-4 and TRBJ2-3; 7 positions match TRBD1. CDR1 is SGHNT, CDR2 YYREEE, per germline (reference sequence). J lost 2 bases, V lost 6 bases, and 6 bases had no gene match. The length of the CDR3 is 14 residues. The CDR3 DNA sequence: TGTGCCAGCACTCCGACAGGGTCCACAGATACGCAGTATTTT. Amino acid sequence: CASTPTGSTDTQYF.

Note on this clonotype: This clone may be a read error of a much larger clone one base away. V usage is TRBV4-1 and J usage is TRBJ2-3; a weak D match, TRBD1 (6 bases). Germline CDR1 reads MGHRA; CDR2 reads YSYEKL. The CDR3 loop spans 14 amino acids. The CDR3 DNA reads TGCGCCAGGAGCCGGGACACATTCACAGATACGCAGTATTTT. Encoded protein: CARSRDTFTDTQYF.

This clonotype occurred once. The rearrangement links TRBV2 to TRBJ2-3; 11 bases are a match to TRBD2. Germline V gene lookup returns CDR1 SNHLY and CDR2 FYNNEI. The trim removed 11 bases at V and 4 bases at J, leaving 5 bases unmatched. This CDR3 has 13 amino acids. CDR3 bases: TGTGCCCTAGCGGGGGGCCCCGCAGATACGCAGTATTTT. Protein product: CALAGGPADTQYF.

This clonotype was seen many times. The CDR3: CSVRDREGLRYEQYF. CDR3 coding DNA: TGCAGCGTCAGGGACCGGGAGGGCCTGAGATACGAGCAGTACTTC. The chain joins TRBV29-1 to TRBJ2-7; 8 bases are shared with TRBD2. The CDR3 consists of 15 residues. The germline gives CDR1 SQVTM, CDR2 ANQGSEA. V trimming: 6 bases; J trimming: 4 bases; junction bases outside the gene matches: 14.

The chain uses TRBV6-1 and TRBJ2-7; 8 bases line up with TRBD2. The CDR3 extends over 14 amino acids. Per germline, CDR1 MNHNS and CDR2 SASEGT. J lost 2 bases, V lost 5 bases, and 5 bases had no gene match. The CDR3 sequence is CASSYSGTAYEQYF. For the CDR3, the DNA is TGTGCCAGCAGTTATAGCGGGACCGCCTACGAGCAGTACTTC.

This clonotype was observed a handful of times. The J gene is TRBJ2-7, the V gene TRBV28, with 11 bases matching TRBD2. The CDR3 length is 15 residues. The V gene's germline CDR1 is MDHEN and CDR2 SYDVKM. The junction had 5 bases not matched to a gene; V was cut back by 4 bases and J by 3 bases. CDR3: CASSSVAGGLYEQYF. CDR3 in DNA: TGTGCCAGCAGTTCCGTAGCGGGAGGGCTCTACGAGCAGTACTTC. Using reference TRBV28 and TRBJ2-7 for the parts outside the CDR3, the full variable domain is DVKVTQSSRYLVKRTGEKVFLECVQDMDHENMFWYRQDPGLGLRLIYFSYDVKMKEKGDIPEGYSVSREKKERFSLILESASTNQTSMYLCASSSVAGGLYEQYFGPGTRLTVT.

The chain recombines TRBV10-3 with TRBJ1-2; D uncertain. The CDR3 totals 14 residues. The germline gives CDR1 ENHRY, CDR2 SYGVKD. The V and J ends lost 10 bases and 2 bases respectively, with 17 bases between them. CDR3: CATGGGRINYGYTF. Here the CDR3 DNA reads TGTGCCACCGGAGGTGGGAGGATAAACTATGGCTACACCTTC.

The chain employs TRBV27 and TRBJ1-2, with TRBD1 matching over 7 bases. Germline CDR1 is MNHEY and CDR2 is SMNVEV (reference sequence). Trimming took 5 bases from V and 6 from J; bases not matched to a gene: 12. The CDR3 length is 15 residues. The DNA of the CDR3 is TGTGCCAGCAGTAGGCCGGGGAGGGGGCGTGATGGCTACACCTTC. It translates to CASSRPGRGRDGYTF.

The rearrangement joins TRBV24-1 to TRBJ2-2; D possibly corresponds to TRBD2 (5 bases). CDR1 and CDR2 from the germline V gene are KGHDR and SFDVKD. V was trimmed by 9 bases and J by 2 bases, leaving 6 bases between them. The CDR3 spans 12 residues. CDR3 in DNA: TGTGCCACCGGGAGTAACACCGGGGAGCTGTTTTTT. Its translation: CATGSNTGELFF.